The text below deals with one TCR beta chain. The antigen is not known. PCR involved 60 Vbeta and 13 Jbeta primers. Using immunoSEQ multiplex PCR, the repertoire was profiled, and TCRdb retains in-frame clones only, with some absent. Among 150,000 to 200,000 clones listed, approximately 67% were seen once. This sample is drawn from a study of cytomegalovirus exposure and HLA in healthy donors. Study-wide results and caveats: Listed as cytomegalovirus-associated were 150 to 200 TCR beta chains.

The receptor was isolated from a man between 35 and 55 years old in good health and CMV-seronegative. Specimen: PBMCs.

CDR3 nucleotide sequence: TGCGCCAGCAGCTTCCGCGCGGGAGGGGGCTATGGCTACACCTTC. Amino acid sequence: CASSFRAGGGYGYTF. The chain recombines TRBV5-1 with TRBJ1-2; D perhaps matches TRBD1 (6 bases). The length of the CDR3 is 15 residues. The V end lost 2 bases, the J end lost 4 bases, and 15 bases lay between the germline ends. The germline gives CDR1 SGHRS, CDR2 YFSETQ.